This passage covers 18 T cell receptor beta chains from one sample sequenced in a study of long-term antiretroviral therapy in people with HIV. Run at survey level, the immunoSEQ assay was version v3.0. Method: immunoSEQ multiplex PCR; TCRdb's copy keeps in-frame clones and lacks some. Among fewer than 35,000 clones listed, 75% to 85% were seen once. Sample: unsorted PBMCs, taken 2.9 years after starting antiretroviral therapy. These receptors originate from a man in his fifties with HIV.

The chain uses TRBV5-1 and TRBJ1-2; D is undetermined. With 0 bases removed from V and 4 bases from J, the gap between germline ends came to 7 bases. Germline V gene data show CDR1 as SGHRS and CDR2 as YFSETQ. The length of the CDR3 is 13 residues. CDR3 sequence (DNA): TGCGCCAGCAGCTTGGAGGCGATCTATGGCTACACCTTC. This codes for CASSLEAIYGYTF.

V gene TRBV6-5 combines with J gene TRBJ1-5; D ambiguous. V lost 0 bases, J lost 6 bases, and 12 bases lay in between. From germline, CDR1 is MNHEY and CDR2 SVGAGI. This CDR3 has 15 residues. The CDR3 nucleotides read TGTGCCAGCAGTTACTCGCGTGGGGTTGGTCAGCCCCAGCATTTT. Amino acid sequence: CASSYSRGVGQPQHF.

The genes are TRBV9 and TRBJ2-7, with TRBD1 matching 8 bases. The V segment lost 0 bases and the J segment 4 bases; nucleotides outside the gene matches: 3. The germline CDR1 and CDR2 sequences are SGDLS and YYNGEE. The CDR3 is 14 residues long. As DNA, the CDR3 is TGTGCCAGCAGCGTAGGGGACAGGCAATACGAGCAGTACTTC. It translates to CASSVGDRQYEQYF.

The rearrangement links TRBV30 to TRBJ2-5; 8 nucleotides line up with TRBD2. Unmatched junction bases numbered 10, after V lost 0 bases and J lost 4 bases. The length of the CDR3 is 16 residues. From germline, CDR1 is GTSNPN and CDR2 SVGIG (reference sequence). The chain's CDR3 is CAWSVLAGEGGETQYF. DNA for the CDR3: TGTGCCTGGAGTGTTCTAGCGGGCGAAGGAGGAGAGACCCAGTACTTC.

This chain uses TRBV30 with TRBJ1-3, with 8 positions matching TRBD1. V dropped 3 bases and J dropped 0; count of bases not matched to a gene: 7. Per germline, CDR1 GTSNPN and CDR2 SVGIG (reference sequence). This CDR3 comprises 16 residues. This CDR3 reads CAWSGGQGYSGNTIYF. CDR3 coding DNA: TGTGCCTGGAGCGGAGGACAGGGTTACTCTGGAAACACCATATATTTT.

The chain uses TRBV28 and TRBJ1-1; D is perhaps TRBD1 (6 bases). V lost 5 bases to trimming and J lost 4 bases, with 14 bases between them. CDR3 length equals 14 residues. Germline V lookup: CDR1 MDHEN, CDR2 SYDVKM. CDR3 coding DNA: TGTGCCAGCAGTCCCCCTGACAGGCGCACTGAAGCTTTCTTT. This translates into CASSPPDRRTEAFF. The variable domain in full, with the rest retrieved from reference TRBV28 and TRBJ1-1, is DVKVTQSSRYLVKRTGEKVFLECVQDMDHENMFWYRQDPGLGLRLIYFSYDVKMKEKGDIPEGYSVSREKKERFSLILESASTNQTSMYLCASSPPDRRTEAFFGQGTRLTVV.

The rearrangement uses TRBV11-3 and TRBJ1-1; a weak D match, TRBD1 (5 bases). The CDR3 covers 13 residues. Germline CDR1 is SGHNT and CDR2 is YENEEA. V gave up 8 bases and J gave up 1 base, with 11 bases separating them. Here the CDR3 DNA reads TGTGCCAGCCGGGGCGTCCGGAACACTGAAGCTTTCTTT. This translates into CASRGVRNTEAFF. Combining the CDR3 with reference TRBV11-3 and TRBJ1-1 gives the whole variable domain EAGVVQSPRYKIIEKKQPVAFWCNPISGHNTLYWYLQNLGQGPELLIRYENEEAVDDSQLPKDRFSAERLKGVDSTLKIQPAELGDSAVYLCASRGVRNTEAFFGQGTRLTVV.

The V call is TRBV6-5, the J call TRBJ2-2; 8 bases line up with TRBD1. Germline trimming cut 8 bases from V and 2 bases from J; bases unmatched to any gene: 1. CDR1 MNHEY and CDR2 SVGAGI come from the germline V gene. This CDR3 contains 13 residues. The CDR3 coding sequence is TGTGCCAGCGGGACAGGCAACACCGGGGAGCTGTTTTTT. Translation gives CASGTGNTGELFF.

V usage is TRBV19 and J usage is TRBJ1-1; D ambiguous. V lost 3 bases and J lost 5, with 13 bases in between. Germline CDR1 and CDR2: LNHDA and SQIVND (reference sequence). The length of the CDR3 is 14 residues. The CDR3 sequence: CASSIWFGETEAFF. CDR3 bases: TGTGCCAGTAGTATCTGGTTCGGCGAAACTGAAGCTTTCTTT.

The chain links TRBV23-1 to TRBJ2-7; unclear D gene. TRBV23-1 carries the ORF label, with uncertain function. The CDR3 sequence is 17 residues long. Trimming pared 0 bases from V and 0 bases from J, leaving 15 bases between. The CDR3: CASSQSKGNQSSYEQYF. The CDR3 nucleotides read TGCGCCAGCAGTCAATCGAAAGGAAATCAAAGCTCCTACGAGCAGTACTTC.

The chain links TRBV7-2 to TRBJ2-5; D is unclear. V lost 5 bases and J 6 bases, leaving 7 bases between the germline ends. Germline V gene sequence: CDR1 SGHTA, CDR2 FQGNSA. The CDR3 is 11 amino acids. DNA for the CDR3: TGTGCCAGCAGCCTCTCACAGACCCAGTACTTC. Translating gives CASSLSQTQYF.

This clone has just one count. This sequence joins TRBV19 and TRBJ2-2; the D is unclear. V lost 6 bases and J lost 2, with 10 bases in between. The V gene's germline CDR1 is LNHDA and CDR2 SQIVND (reference sequence). The CDR3 covers 14 residues. The CDR3 region is CASRGLPNTGELFF. The CDR3 DNA is TGTGCCAGTAGAGGCCTCCCAAACACCGGGGAGCTGTTTTTT.

The chain links TRBV5-1 to TRBJ1-2, with D perhaps TRBD1 (6 bases). The CDR3 extends over 15 amino acids. CDR1 and CDR2 from the germline V gene are SGHRS and YFSETQ. V lost 4 bases to trimming and J lost 4 bases, with 17 bases between them. The chain's CDR3 is CASSLYAGQGYGYTF. CDR3 DNA: TGCGCCAGCAGCCTCTACGCGGGACAAGGCTATGGCTACACCTTC.

The table lists this clone with a count of one. The chain has TRBV6-5 and TRBJ2-3; D could derive from TRBD1 or TRBD2 (5 bases each). Per the germline V gene, CDR1 is MNHEY and CDR2 is SVGAGI. The CDR3 is 14 amino acids. The germline V and J ends were trimmed by 5 bases and 2 bases, with 11 bases remaining between them. This CDR3 reads CASSPPGLTDTQYF. DNA for the CDR3: TGTGCCAGCAGTCCCCCGGGGCTCACAGATACGCAGTATTTT.

The V call is TRBV4-1, the J call TRBJ1-1; D may be TRBD1 (5 bases). This CDR3 has 17 residues. The V end lost 4 bases, the J end lost 0 bases, and 18 bases lay between the germline ends. Germline CDR1 MGHRA, CDR2 YSYEKL. Written as DNA, the CDR3 is TGCGCCAGCAGCCCCCAGCCCGGGGGGGGGATGAACACTGAAGCTTTCTTT. Protein sequence: CASSPQPGGGMNTEAFF.

The genes are TRBV5-5 and TRBJ1-2, with 9 bases matching TRBD1. Trimming at V came to 2 bases and at J to 5 bases, leaving 7 bases not matched to a gene. In germline, CDR1 is SGHKS, CDR2 YYEKEE (reference sequence). The CDR3 runs 15 residues. The CDR3 protein is CASSLTTGGGYGYTF. Here the CDR3 DNA reads TGTGCCAGCAGCTTAACCACAGGGGGCGGATATGGCTACACCTTC.

This clone has a handful of counts. The CDR3 protein is CASSSREGLSNQPQHF. The CDR3 DNA is TGTGCCAGCAGTTCCCGCGAAGGGCTAAGCAATCAGCCCCAGCATTTT. The genes are TRBV6-6 and TRBJ1-5; D is uncertain. Per the germline V gene, CDR1 is MNHNY and CDR2 is SVGAGI (reference sequence). This CDR3 region has 16 residues. V gave up 4 bases and J gave up 1 base, with 14 bases separating them.

The CDR3: CASSSWGTGTGGTSADTQYF. CDR3 nucleotide sequence: TGTGCCAGCAGTTCTTGGGGGACCGGGACAGGGGGCACTTCGGCAGATACGCAGTATTTT. The V and J genes are TRBV28 and TRBJ2-3, with 12 bases lining up with TRBD1. The J segment lost 4 bases and the V segment lost 4 bases, leaving 18 bases of the junction unmatched. Germline lookup yields CDR1 MDHEN and CDR2 SYDVKM. This CDR3 contains 20 residues. Complete variable domain (other parts from reference TRBV28 and TRBJ2-3): DVKVTQSSRYLVKRTGEKVFLECVQDMDHENMFWYRQDPGLGLRLIYFSYDVKMKEKGDIPEGYSVSREKKERFSLILESASTNQTSMYLCASSSWGTGTGGTSADTQYFGPGTRLTVL.